The 26 T cell receptor beta chains below come from one sample, sequenced in a study of cytomegalovirus exposure and HLA in healthy donors. The PCR used 60 Vbeta and 13 Jbeta primers. Sequencing used immunoSEQ multiplex PCR; TCRdb keeps in-frame clones, though not all of them. This table holds more than 130,000 clones, 80% found once. The sample comprised PBMCs. The receptors derive from a male donor in good health and CMV-seronegative.

The rearrangement uses TRBV28 and TRBJ1-4; tentatively, D is TRBD1 (6 bases). CDR1 is MDHEN and CDR2 is SYDVKM in the germline V gene. With 6 bases removed from V and 0 bases from J, the gap between germline ends came to 20 bases. This CDR3 spans 18 amino acids. CDR3 in amino acids: CASSPRDTLLPTNEKLFF. The CDR3 DNA reads as TGTGCCAGCAGCCCCCGGGACACCTTACTTCCAACTAATGAAAAACTGTTTTTT.

This sequence joins TRBV30 and TRBJ1-1, with 7 positions matching TRBD1. CDR1 and CDR2 from the germline V gene are GTSNPN and SVGIG (reference sequence). The CDR3 is 13 amino acids. J was trimmed by 11 bases and V by 2 bases; bases with no gene match: 11. The CDR3: CAWSTGQSPVAFF. The CDR3 coding sequence is TGTGCCTGGAGTACGGGACAGAGCCCCGTTGCTTTCTTT.

This clone was detected a few times. CDR3 in amino acids: CASSLMSRVAGELFF. The CDR3 coding sequence is TGTGCCAGCAGCTTAATGTCGAGGGTCGCCGGGGAGCTGTTTTTT. The chain is built from TRBV7-9 and TRBJ2-2; TRBD2 is a possible D gene (5 bases). V was clipped by 2 bases and J by 6 bases, with 13 bases between them. Per the germline V gene, CDR1 is SEHNR and CDR2 is FQNEAQ (reference sequence). The CDR3 extends over 15 amino acids.

The chain uses TRBV28 and TRBJ1-4; the match to TRBD1 covers 10 bases. With V trimmed by 7 bases and J by 5 bases, 7 bases remained unmatched. The CDR3 totals 15 residues. Germline V gene data show CDR1 as MDHEN and CDR2 as SYDVKM. This chain's CDR3 is CASIHDRGRNEKLFF. The CDR3 DNA reads TGTGCCAGCATTCATGACAGGGGGCGGAATGAAAAACTGTTTTTT.

This chain links TRBV29-1 with TRBJ2-5; 9 bases map to TRBD1. The CDR3 contains 14 residues. V dropped 6 bases and J dropped 5; count of bases not matched to a gene: 10. CDR1 SQVTM and CDR2 ANQGSEA come from the germline V gene. The CDR3 DNA is TGCAGCGTCTTCCGGGACAGGGATATGGAGACCCAGTACTTC. Translated: CSVFRDRDMETQYF.

V is TRBV29-1 and J is TRBJ2-3; TRBD2 might be the D (7 bases). Trimming pared 6 bases from V and 1 base from J, leaving 14 bases between. The CDR3 covers 14 residues. The germline V gene encodes CDR1 SQVTM and CDR2 ANQGSEA. The CDR3 bases are TGCAGCGTGGGGGGGTGGACAGGCACAGATACGCAGTATTTT. It codes for CSVGGWTGTDTQYF.

The chain employs TRBV5-1 and TRBJ1-1; weak D call: TRBD1 (6 bases). This CDR3 is built from 16 residues. V lost 4 bases to trimming and J lost 4 bases, with 20 bases between them. Germline V gives CDR1 SGHRS, CDR2 YFSETQ. For the CDR3, the DNA is TGCGCCAGCAGCCCTCGGGGGGCGGAGGGAGTCACTGAAGCTTTCTTT. Amino acids: CASSPRGAEGVTEAFF.

The CDR3 nucleotides read TGTGCCAGCAGCCCCAGGGGGCAAATCACCGGGGAGCTGTTTTTT. This translates into CASSPRGQITGELFF. The chain has TRBV5-4 and TRBJ2-2; 8 nucleotides match TRBD1. This CDR3 comprises 15 residues. Germline V gives CDR1 SGHNT, CDR2 YYREEE (reference sequence). The V and J ends lost 4 bases and 4 bases, in that order; junction bases with no gene match: 6.

The rearrangement uses TRBV11-1 and TRBJ1-2; the match to TRBD1 covers 11 bases. The germline V gene has CDR1 SGHAT and CDR2 FQDESV (reference sequence). With 5 bases clipped from V and 4 bases from J, the junction kept 9 bases outside the gene matches. CDR3 length: 16 amino acids. The CDR3 here is CASSPGTGGTSYGYTF. The CDR3 bases are TGTGCCAGCAGCCCCGGGACAGGGGGGACTTCCTATGGCTACACCTTC.

The V gene is TRBV11-2, the J gene TRBJ1-1; the match to TRBD1 covers 7 bases. There are 13 residues in the CDR3. The V gene's germline CDR1 is SGHAT and CDR2 FQNNGV. Losses at the gene ends were 5 bases for V and 8 bases for J; bases not matched to a gene: 8. The CDR3 reads CASSLQGSPEAFF. As DNA, the CDR3 is TGTGCCAGCAGCCTACAGGGGTCCCCGGAAGCTTTCTTT.

The sample holds a few counts of this clone. The rearrangement links TRBV2 to TRBJ2-1; 8 nucleotides match TRBD1. The CDR3 length is 14 residues. Per germline, CDR1 SNHLY and CDR2 FYNNEI. The J segment lost 2 bases and the V segment lost 6 bases, leaving 3 bases of the junction unmatched. The CDR3 protein is CASRQGETYNEQFF. The DNA of the CDR3 is TGTGCCAGCAGACAGGGGGAAACCTACAATGAGCAGTTCTTC. Filled out from reference TRBV2 and TRBJ2-1, the complete variable domain reads EPEVTQTPSHQVTQMGQEVILRCVPISNHLYFYWYRQILGQKVEFLVSFYNNEISEKSEIFDDQFSVERPDGSNFTLKIRSTKLEDSAMYFCASRQGETYNEQFFGPGTRLTVL.

This chain joins TRBV14 and TRBJ1-1; D remains ambiguous. V lost 2 bases to trimming and J lost 1 base, with 8 bases between them. This CDR3 contains 14 residues. Germline V gives CDR1 SGHDN, CDR2 FVKESK. The CDR3 DNA sequence: TGTGCCAGCAGCCAATTTAGTCCGAACACTGAAGCTTTCTTT. This translates into CASSQFSPNTEAFF.

This chain links TRBV2 with TRBJ2-2; 8 bases fit TRBD1. This CDR3 has 16 amino acids. Germline loops: CDR1 SNHLY, CDR2 FYNNEI. V shed 7 bases and J 0 bases; nucleotides not matched to a gene: 7. CDR3 in amino acids: CASKKRTGTNTGELFF. The CDR3 bases are TGTGCCAGCAAGAAACGGACAGGGACGAACACCGGGGAGCTGTTTTTT.

This chain joins TRBV4-2 and TRBJ2-7; the match to TRBD1 covers 9 bases. The CDR3 extends over 14 amino acids. Germline V gene data show CDR1 as LGHNA and CDR2 as YNFKEQ. The V segment lost 2 bases and the J segment 3 bases; nucleotides outside the gene matches: 2. The CDR3 DNA is TGTGCCAGCAGCCAACCGACAGGGGGCTACGAGCAGTACTTC. Amino acids: CASSQPTGGYEQYF.

This rearrangement joins TRBV7-8 to TRBJ2-7; 7 nucleotides line up with TRBD2. V was pared by 1 base and J by 3 bases, with 9 bases of the junction left unmatched. The germline CDR1 and CDR2 sequences are SGHVS and FQNEAQ. There are 16 residues in the CDR3. The CDR3 sequence: CASSLGDYGAVYEQYF. CDR3 DNA: TGTGCCAGCAGCTTAGGGGACTACGGGGCGGTCTACGAGCAGTACTTC.

V and J are TRBV2 and TRBJ2-1; D unclear. V lost 1 base, J lost 3 bases, and 7 bases lay in between. The CDR3 sequence is 14 residues long. CDR1 and CDR2 (germline): SNHLY, FYNNEI. The CDR3 reads CASSEVNSYNEQFF. CDR3 bases: TGTGCCAGCAGTGAAGTAAACAGCTACAATGAGCAGTTCTTC.

The V call is TRBV7-8, the J call TRBJ2-1, with 11 bases that match TRBD2. V was clipped by 6 bases and J by 5 bases; unmatched bases: 6. Germline values: CDR1 SGHVS, CDR2 FQNEAQ. The CDR3 has 15 amino acids. CDR3 DNA: TGTGCCAGCAGTTTCCTAGCGGGGGGTAACAATGAGCAGTTCTTC. Protein product: CASSFLAGGNNEQFF.

This chain connects TRBV7-3 to TRBJ1-5; possible D gene TRBD1, 6 bases. Trimming shortened V by 4 bases and J by 9 bases, and 16 bases separated the two germline ends. This CDR3 has 14 amino acids. Germline V lookup: CDR1 SGHTA, CDR2 FQGTGA. CDR3 region: CASSSVNARGPQHF. The DNA of the CDR3 is TGTGCCAGCAGCTCCGTCAACGCCAGGGGGCCCCAGCATTTT.

This chain links TRBV6-5 with TRBJ2-3, with D maybe TRBD2 (5 bases). The germline V gene encodes CDR1 MNHEY and CDR2 SVGAGI. With 2 bases removed from V and 6 bases from J, the gap between germline ends came to 18 bases. The CDR3 sequence is 16 residues long. In nucleotides, the CDR3 is TGTGCCAGCAGTTACCGGTTGTTGCGGGTTGGGGATACGCAGTATTTT. It encodes CASSYRLLRVGDTQYF.

This sequence joins TRBV27 and TRBJ2-7, with D unclear. Germline V gene lookup returns CDR1 MNHEY and CDR2 SMNVEV (reference sequence). V dropped 3 bases and J dropped 3 bases, with 12 bases sitting between them. This CDR3 is built from 14 residues. The CDR3, as DNA: TGTGCCAGCAGTTTCCGGCACAGAATCTACGAGCAGTACTTC. Residues: CASSFRHRIYEQYF.

The chain couples TRBV2 to TRBJ2-5; D gene ambiguous. The closer fit of TRBJ2-7 to the DNA end suggests the J call may be wrong. Germline V gene lookup returns CDR1 SNHLY and CDR2 FYNNEI. The CDR3 has 13 residues. CDR3 amino acids: CASSGRGSYEQYF. CDR3 sequence (DNA): TGTGCCAGCAGTGGGCGAGGCTCCTACGAGCAGTACTTC.

The chain combines TRBV30 with TRBJ2-7; D not resolved. The CDR3 consists of 14 residues. Germline CDR1 GTSNPN, CDR2 SVGIG (reference sequence). V dropped 3 bases and J dropped 4 bases, with 16 bases sitting between them. The CDR3 protein is CAWSPQSGPYEQYF. The CDR3 DNA reads TGTGCCTGGAGCCCCCAGTCTGGCCCTTACGAGCAGTACTTC.

The chain carries TRBV4-2 and TRBJ1-1; the D is unclear. V was clipped by 1 base and J by 4 bases, with 10 bases between them. CDR3 size: 14 residues. Germline-derived CDR1 and CDR2 are LGHNA and YNFKEQ. CDR3: CASSQARGGTEAFF. The CDR3 region has the DNA TGTGCCAGCAGCCAAGCCCGGGGAGGCACTGAAGCTTTCTTT.

The rearrangement uses TRBV6-5 and TRBJ2-7; 12 bases are shared with TRBD2. CDR3 length: 15 residues. The V gene end was trimmed by 5 bases and the J gene end by 4 bases; junction bases not matched to a gene: 6. Looked up from germline, CDR1 is MNHEY and CDR2 is SVGAGI. CDR3 sequence (DNA): TGTGCCAGCAGTCTAAAGACTAGCGGGGGATACGAGCAGTACTTC. Protein product: CASSLKTSGGYEQYF.

The chain carries TRBV7-8 and TRBJ1-5; TRBD1 aligns across 10 bases. CDR1 is SGHVS and CDR2 is FQNEAQ in the germline V gene. J lost 7 bases, V lost 2 bases, and 5 bases had no gene match. The CDR3 contains 15 residues. Here the CDR3 reads CASSLLGQGNQPQHF. In DNA, the CDR3 is TGTGCCAGCAGCTTACTGGGACAGGGGAACCAGCCCCAGCATTTT.

This chain connects TRBV7-9 to TRBJ2-1; possible D gene TRBD1, 6 bases. Trimming pared 5 bases from V and 5 bases from J, leaving 16 bases between. The CDR3 covers 15 residues. Germline V CDR1 and CDR2: SEHNR, FQNEAQ (reference sequence). The CDR3 protein is CASSPVGQTNNEQFF. As DNA, the CDR3 is TGTGCCAGCAGCCCTGTTGGACAGACTAACAATGAGCAGTTCTTC.